One sample yielded the 25 T cell receptor beta chains listed below, sequenced in a study of response to subunit inactivated influenza vaccine. One entry per CDR3 protein results from TCRdb running MiXCR on the RT-PCR reads. The sample carries roughly 500,000 distinct CDR3 sequences, more than 15% recorded once. The sample here was CD4+ T cells sorted from PBMCs, taken about 24 months after vaccination. These receptors originate from a man aged 50 to 69 who received an inactivated influenza vaccine.

The chain uses TRBV6-1 and TRBJ2-4; TRBD1 is a possible D gene (5 bases). The ends were cut back, 8 bases at V and 6 bases at J, with 14 bases in the middle. The CDR3 has 13 amino acids. Germline CDR1 and CDR2: MNHNS and SASEGT. CDR3 DNA: TGTGCCAGCGTCCTTGGGGCAGGAAACATTCAGTACTTC. As protein: CASVLGAGNIQYF.

This clonotype turned up a few times. The rearrangement joins TRBV20-1 to TRBJ1-2; D perhaps matches TRBD1 (6 bases). The germline CDR1 and CDR2 sequences are DFQATT and SNEGSKA (reference sequence). Trimming left V 6 bases short and J 8 bases short, with 19 bases between. This CDR3 is built from 13 residues. For the CDR3, the DNA is TGCAGTGCCCCCGCGCGTACGGACAGAGGCTACACCTTC. Its translation is CSAPARTDRGYTF.

The rearrangement joins TRBV6-1 to TRBJ2-7; D perhaps matches TRBD1 (5 bases). CDR3 size: 13 residues. The V gene's germline CDR1 is MNHNS and CDR2 SASEGT. The V end lost 6 bases, the J end lost 1 base, and 10 bases lay between the germline ends. The CDR3 DNA follows: TGTGCCAGCAGGAACCAGGGATCCTACGAGCAGTACTTC. Translated, it gives CASRNQGSYEQYF.

The CDR3 here is CASSLASPGGTEAFF. The CDR3 region has the DNA TGTGCCAGCAGCTTAGCCTCTCCAGGGGGCACTGAAGCTTTCTTT. The V call is TRBV7-9, the J call TRBJ1-1; 7 bases map to TRBD1. Germline V gene data show CDR1 as SEHNR and CDR2 as FQNEAQ (reference sequence). CDR3 size: 15 residues. The trim removed 0 bases at V and 4 bases at J, leaving 5 bases unmatched.

This clonotype was found a few times. V gene TRBV7-9 combines with J gene TRBJ2-5; tentatively, D is TRBD1 (6 bases). This CDR3 has 14 amino acids. Germline V CDR1 and CDR2: SEHNR, FQNEAQ (reference sequence). Trimming took off 5 bases at V and 5 bases at J, with 15 bases between the two ends. As DNA, the CDR3 is TGTGCCAGCAGCGTCCGGGACACTTGGGAGACCCAGTACTTC. Protein product: CASSVRDTWETQYF.

This clonotype occurred once. The CDR3 loop is CATTPGLAYNEQFF. In DNA, the CDR3 is TGTGCCACCACTCCGGGACTAGCCTACAATGAGCAGTTCTTC. This rearrangement joins TRBV15 to TRBJ2-1; TRBD2 agrees at 8 bases. The V segment lost 7 bases and the J segment 2 bases; nucleotides outside the gene matches: 4. The CDR3 runs to 14 residues. Germline V gene data show CDR1 as LNHNV and CDR2 as YYDKDF (reference sequence).

The rearrangement uses TRBV7-8 and TRBJ2-7; TRBD2 matches 12 bases. After removal of 5 bases from V and 3 bases from J, the junction contained 8 bases not matched to a gene. The length of the CDR3 is 16 residues. Per germline, CDR1 SGHVS and CDR2 FQNEAQ. CDR3 sequence: CASSPQGLAGNYEQYF. DNA of the CDR3: TGTGCCAGCAGCCCCCAAGGACTAGCGGGGAACTACGAGCAGTACTTC.

This clonotype occurred a few times. V and J are TRBV12-5 and TRBJ2-3; no clear D. The CDR3 sequence is 13 residues long. Trimming removed 7 bases at V and 0 bases at J, with 8 bases between. CDR1 is LGHNT, CDR2 FRNRAP, per germline. The CDR3 bases are TGTGCTAGTGCCACACTGAGCACAGATACGCAGTATTTT. This translates into CASATLSTDTQYF.

In its sample, this clonotype was seen a few times. The chain is built from TRBV6-5 and TRBJ2-1, with 14 bases matching TRBD2. After removal of 4 bases from V and 10 bases from J, the junction contained 6 bases not matched to a gene. CDR1 is MNHEY and CDR2 is SVGAGI in the germline V gene. This CDR3 region has 15 residues. The CDR3 sequence: CASSSRLAGGPEQFF. Here the CDR3 DNA reads TGTGCCAGCAGTTCCAGACTAGCGGGAGGGCCCGAGCAGTTCTTC.

On this clonotype: A much larger clone differs from this one at a single base, so this may be a read error. J is TRBJ1-5 and V is TRBV28; the D is unclear. Germline V CDR1 and CDR2: MDHEN, SYDVKM. The CDR3 has 12 residues. The CDR3 protein is CVSTLWGQPQHF. CDR3 in DNA: TGTGTCAGCACCTTGTGGGGTCAGCCCCAGCATTTT.

The V and J genes are TRBV27 and TRBJ2-7, with 10 bases matching TRBD1. The CDR3 runs to 16 residues. V shed 0 bases, J shed 4 bases, and the junction held 6 bases outside the gene matches. Germline lookup yields CDR1 MNHEY and CDR2 SMNVEV (reference sequence). The CDR3 sequence is CASSLSDGTGVYEQYF. DNA for the CDR3: TGTGCCAGCAGTTTATCGGATGGGACAGGGGTTTACGAGCAGTACTTC.

This clonotype was found a few times. This chain links TRBV12-3 or TRBV12-4 with TRBJ2-3; D is unresolved. The CDR3 contains 15 residues. Trimming shortened V by 3 bases and J by 2 bases, and 12 bases separated the two germline ends. The CDR3 loop is CASSLPLGLTDTQYF. In nucleotides, the CDR3 is TGTGCCAGCAGTTTGCCGTTGGGCCTCACAGATACGCAGTATTTT.

The chain uses TRBV10-3 and TRBJ2-5; the D is unclear. CDR1 and CDR2 from the germline V gene are ENHRY and SYGVKD. The CDR3 runs to 13 residues. Trimming pared 8 bases from V and 1 base from J, leaving 11 bases between. CDR3: CAIASDLQETQYF. Written as DNA, the CDR3 is TGTGCCATCGCGTCAGATCTCCAAGAGACCCAGTACTTC.

The chain joins TRBV6-4 to TRBJ2-3; D unresolved. Trimming cost V 2 bases and J 3 bases, with 9 bases left between them. Germline assignment: CDR1 MRHNA and CDR2 SNTAGT. The CDR3 sequence is 14 residues long. CDR3 region: CASSDRDSTDTQYF. The CDR3 DNA follows: TGTGCCAGCAGTGACCGTGACTCGACAGATACGCAGTATTTT.

The chain is built from TRBV20-1 and TRBJ1-5; TRBD1 is a possible D gene (6 bases). V was shortened by 4 bases and J by 3 bases, with 10 bases between the two germline ends. Germline V gene data show CDR1 as DFQATT and CDR2 as SNEGSKA (reference sequence). The CDR3 extends over 13 amino acids. This CDR3 is CSANRDNNQPQHF. In nucleotides, the CDR3 is TGCAGTGCTAACCGGGACAACAATCAGCCCCAGCATTTT.

The chain joins TRBV9 to TRBJ2-2; 7 nucleotides match TRBD2. This CDR3 has 19 residues. The V segment lost 0 bases and the J segment 7 bases; nucleotides outside the gene matches: 18. Germline loops: CDR1 SGDLS, CDR2 YYNGEE. The CDR3 coding sequence is TGTGCCAGCAGCGTAGCTGGAGTAGCGGGCTCCTCAGGGCACGGGGAGCTGTTTTTT. It translates to CASSVAGVAGSSGHGELFF.

Only a few counts were recorded for this clonotype. This sequence joins TRBV11-2 and TRBJ1-1; 9 bases agree with TRBD1. With 5 bases clipped from V and 5 bases from J, the junction kept 12 bases outside the gene matches. In germline, CDR1 is SGHAT, CDR2 FQNNGV. This CDR3 comprises 16 residues. The CDR3 bases are TGTGCCAGCAGCCCCATAGGGACAGGGCGGGTGACTGAAGCTTTCTTT. As protein: CASSPIGTGRVTEAFF.

This clonotype was detected only a few times. This rearrangement joins TRBV4-2 to TRBJ1-2, with D unresolved. With 0 bases removed from V and 8 bases from J, the gap between germline ends came to 13 bases. CDR1 and CDR2 from the germline V gene are LGHNA and YNFKEQ. This CDR3 contains 14 residues. The CDR3 loop is CASSQELALAGYTF. CDR3 bases: TGTGCCAGCAGCCAAGAGTTAGCACTGGCAGGCTACACCTTC.

Many counts were recorded for this clonotype. The chain links TRBV7-3 to TRBJ2-1; maybe TRBD2 (6 bases). CDR3 size: 14 residues. Per the germline V gene, CDR1 is SGHTA and CDR2 is FQGTGA. V lost 6 bases and J 1 base, leaving 10 bases between the germline ends. The CDR3 loop is CASRTAGSYNEQFF. CDR3 bases: TGTGCCAGCAGGACGGCGGGATCCTACAATGAGCAGTTCTTC.

This clonotype was detected only a few times. This chain uses TRBV23-1 with TRBJ2-3; 8 bases align to TRBD2. TRBV23-1 is placed among ORFs of uncertain function. This CDR3 contains 17 residues. The V and J ends lost 4 bases and 7 bases, in that order; junction bases with no gene match: 16. CDR3 DNA sequence: TGCGCCAGCAGTCCGCGACGGGCAAGCGGGAGAACACATACGCAGTATTTT. This gives the protein CASSPRRASGRTHTQYF.

This chain joins TRBV6-2 or TRBV6-3 and TRBJ2-1; 12 bases match TRBD2. V lost 2 bases to trimming and J lost 7 bases; unmatched junction nucleotides: 6. CDR3 size: 16 residues. Germline V gene sequence: CDR1 MNHEY, CDR2 SVGEGT. CDR3 nucleotides: TGTGCCAGCAGTTACCTACTAGCGGGGGGTCTGAATGAGCAGTTCTTC. Protein product: CASSYLLAGGLNEQFF.

This clonotype turned up a few times. This chain links TRBV12-3 or TRBV12-4 with TRBJ2-3; TRBD1 agrees at 12 bases. Trimming at V came to 5 bases and at J to 1 base, leaving 7 bases not matched to a gene. The CDR3 loop spans 17 amino acids. DNA of the CDR3: TGTGCCAGCAGTGCCGGGACAGGGGGCTCCGGCACAGATACGCAGTATTTT. Residues: CASSAGTGGSGTDTQYF.

This clonotype has only a few counts. CDR3 amino acids: CASSSRLESQETQYF. DNA for the CDR3: TGTGCCAGCAGCTCCCGACTAGAATCGCAAGAGACCCAGTACTTC. This chain joins TRBV7-9 and TRBJ2-5, with a tentative D call TRBD2 (6 bases). Germline V gives CDR1 SEHNR, CDR2 FQNEAQ (reference sequence). The CDR3 sequence is 15 residues long. Trimming left V 4 bases short and J 2 bases short, with 14 bases between.

This chain uses TRBV20-1 with TRBJ2-1, with 8 nucleotides matching TRBD2. The J segment lost 9 bases and the V segment lost 6 bases, leaving 13 bases of the junction unmatched. Germline V gene lookup returns CDR1 DFQATT and CDR2 SNEGSKA (reference sequence). The CDR3 covers 14 residues. The CDR3 DNA is TGCAGTGCCGAGAGTACGGGGGGGTATTTTGAGCAGTTCTTC. It is translated as CSAESTGGYFEQFF.

There are a few counts of this clonotype. The chain couples TRBV4-2 to TRBJ2-2; TRBD2 matches 7 bases. The germline gives CDR1 LGHNA, CDR2 YNFKEQ. CDR3 length: 16 amino acids. The V segment lost 3 bases and the J segment 4 bases; nucleotides outside the gene matches: 8. The CDR3 is CASSHLAGETTGELFF. The DNA for the CDR3 is TGTGCCAGCAGCCATCTCGCGGGGGAAACCACCGGGGAGCTGTTTTTT.